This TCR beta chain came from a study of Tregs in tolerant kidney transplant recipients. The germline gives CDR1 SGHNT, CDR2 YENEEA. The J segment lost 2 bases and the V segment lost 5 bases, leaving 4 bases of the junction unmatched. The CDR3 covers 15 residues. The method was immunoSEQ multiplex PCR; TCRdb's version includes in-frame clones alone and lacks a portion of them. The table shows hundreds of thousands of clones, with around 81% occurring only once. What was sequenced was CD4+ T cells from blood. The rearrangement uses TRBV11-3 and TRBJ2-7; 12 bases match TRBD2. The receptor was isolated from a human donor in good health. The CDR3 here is CASSAGLAGTYEQYF. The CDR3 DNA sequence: TGTGCCAGCAGCGCGGGACTAGCGGGTACCTACGAGCAGTACTTC.